The 32 T cell receptor beta chains below come from one sample, sequenced in a study of vaccination effects on CD4 cells after COVID-19. TCRdb keeps only in-frame clones here, not all; method: immunoSEQ multiplex PCR. The table has around 23,000 clones, roughly 70% seen once. Sequencing in the ViraFEST assay came after antigen-specific CD4+ T cells had been expanded with viral peptide pools, which were used to stimulate PBMC. Cultured cells yielded isolated CD4+ T cells after around 10 days. Vaccine recipients lacked prior SARS-CoV-2 infection and had negative nucleocapsid antibodies. These receptors' antigens are unknown. Sample: CD4+ T cells from PBMCs cultured with HCoV-NL63 spike peptides, taken before COVID-19 vaccination. These receptors came from a human donor who received a COVID-19 vaccine.

The chain employs TRBV12-3 or TRBV12-4 and TRBJ2-3, with D hard to call. Trimming left V 0 bases short and J 5 bases short, with 6 bases between. CDR3 length equals 13 residues. In DNA form, the CDR3 reads TGTGCCAGCAGTTTAGCCCTATTAGATACGCAGTATTTT. Amino acids: CASSLALLDTQYF.

This clone occurred a few times. The J gene is TRBJ2-1, the V gene TRBV5-8; perhaps TRBD1 as D (6 bases). Germline assignment: CDR1 SGHTS and CDR2 YDEGEE. This CDR3 is 14 amino acids long. Trimming cost V 5 bases and J 6 bases, with 15 bases left between them. CDR3 in amino acids: CASRNRASGNEQFF. The CDR3 nucleotides are TGTGCCAGCAGGAACAGGGCCTCCGGCAATGAGCAGTTCTTC.

This sequence joins TRBV3-1 (or the pseudogene TRBV3-2) and TRBJ1-5; 7 bases line up with TRBD1. The CDR3 totals 15 residues. Germline trimming cut 1 base from V and 4 bases from J; bases unmatched to any gene: 4. Germline V lookup: CDR1 LGHDT, CDR2 YNNKEL (reference sequence). The CDR3 DNA reads TGTGCCAGCAGCCAAGGCGCAGGGGGGAATCAGCCCCAGCATTTT. Its translation is CASSQGAGGNQPQHF.

The gene calls are TRBV3-1 (or the pseudogene TRBV3-2) and TRBJ1-1; weak D call: TRBD1 (6 bases). The ends were cut back, 4 bases at V and 2 bases at J, with 26 bases in the middle. Per germline, CDR1 LGHDT and CDR2 YNNKEL (reference sequence). There are 19 residues in the CDR3. The CDR3 loop reads CASSRNPPVGGPFNTEAFF. CDR3 sequence (DNA): TGTGCCAGCAGCCGAAACCCACCAGTCGGGGGCCCCTTTAACACTGAAGCTTTCTTT.

This chain links TRBV27 with TRBJ1-4; 9 bases align to TRBD1. Germline V gives CDR1 MNHEY, CDR2 SMNVEV (reference sequence). Trimming at V came to 8 bases and at J to 8 bases, leaving 9 bases not matched to a gene. CDR3 size: 14 residues. The CDR3 here is CASGGQGRREKLFF. CDR3 nucleotides: TGTGCCAGCGGAGGACAGGGGAGGAGAGAAAAACTGTTTTTT.

This chain links TRBV5-1 with TRBJ1-2; D might be TRBD1 (6 bases). In germline, CDR1 is SGHRS, CDR2 YFSETQ. The V gene lost 4 bases and the J gene lost 0 bases, with 10 bases spanning the gap. The CDR3 runs to 14 residues. CDR3 bases: TGCGCCAGCAGCCCAGGGACATCTAACTATGGCTACACCTTC. Translation gives CASSPGTSNYGYTF. Filled out from reference TRBV5-1 and TRBJ1-2, the complete variable domain reads KAGVTQTPRYLIKTRGQQVTLSCSPISGHRSVSWYQQTPGQGLQFLFEYFSETQRNKGNFPGRFSGRQFSNSRSEMNVSTLELGDSALYLCASSPGTSNYGYTFGSGTRLTVV.

V and J are TRBV30 and TRBJ2-3, with TRBD1 as a possible D gene (5 bases). With 0 bases removed from V and 0 bases from J, the gap between germline ends came to 10 bases. The CDR3 has 15 amino acids. CDR1 and CDR2 (germline): GTSNPN, SVGIG (reference sequence). CDR3 sequence reads: CAWSVGAKSTDTQYF. The CDR3 DNA reads as TGTGCCTGGAGTGTTGGGGCGAAGAGCACAGATACGCAGTATTTT.

This clone occurred a few times. The gene calls are TRBV6-6 and TRBJ1-5, with D unresolved. From germline, CDR1 is MNHNY and CDR2 SVGAGI (reference sequence). This CDR3 has 14 residues. V shed 2 bases and J shed 3 bases, with 8 bases lying between them. The DNA for the CDR3 is TGTGCCAGCAGTTACGGACTGGACAATCAGCCCCAGCATTTT. Translating gives CASSYGLDNQPQHF.

The chain combines TRBV7-6 with TRBJ2-3; the D gene is possibly TRBD2 (5 bases). The V end lost 1 base, the J end lost 1 base, and 9 bases lay between the germline ends. The CDR3 has 15 residues. CDR1 and CDR2 (germline): SGHVS, FNYEAQ. The DNA of the CDR3 is TGTGCCAGCAGCTTAGGGCTGGGAGGCACAGATACGCAGTATTTT. Protein product: CASSLGLGGTDTQYF.

This clone appeared once. V is TRBV10-2 and J is TRBJ1-5; unclear D gene. This CDR3 contains 13 residues. V lost 5 bases and J 9 bases, leaving 14 bases between the germline ends. Germline V gene data show CDR1 as WSHSY and CDR2 as SAAADI. This CDR3 is CASSQELFGPQHF. The CDR3 DNA reads TGCGCCAGCAGTCAGGAACTTTTCGGGCCCCAGCATTTT.

In nucleotides, the CDR3 is TGTGCCAGCAGCTTAAGGGGTAGGGAAGAAAAGACTGAAGCTTTCTTT. Translating gives CASSLRGREEKTEAFF. The chain links TRBV7-6 to TRBJ1-1; TRBD1 is a possible D gene (5 bases). Germline CDR1 reads SGHVS; CDR2 reads FNYEAQ. This CDR3 region has 16 residues. V lost 2 bases to trimming and J lost 5 bases, with 18 bases between them.

The chain uses TRBV12-3 or TRBV12-4 and TRBJ1-1; D is possibly TRBD1 (5 bases). Trimming pared 5 bases from V and 2 bases from J, leaving 9 bases between. The CDR3 contains 13 residues. The CDR3 region has the DNA TGTGCCAGCAGTGCACAGGAAAACACTGAAGCTTTCTTT. Its translation is CASSAQENTEAFF.

The chain uses TRBV5-6 and TRBJ1-6; 10 bases match TRBD1. V lost 4 bases and J lost 10; bases outside the gene matches: 11. Germline-derived CDR1 and CDR2 are SGHDT and YYEEEE. There are 16 residues in the CDR3. The DNA of the CDR3 is TGTGCCAGCAGCGTCAATCCGGGACAGGGGACCTCACCCCTCCACTTT. This codes for CASSVNPGQGTSPLHF.

As regards this clone: Distinct nucleotide sequences in the sample also encode this CDR3. The chain has TRBV5-1 and TRBJ1-5; D not resolved. This CDR3 comprises 15 residues. Trimming removed 0 bases at V and 2 bases at J, with 9 bases between. From germline, CDR1 is SGHRS and CDR2 YFSETQ. The DNA of the CDR3 is TGCGCCAGCAGCTTGGGACCGTTGGGCAATCAGCCCCAGCATTTT. Protein product: CASSLGPLGNQPQHF.

This chain connects TRBV29-1 to TRBJ2-7; 7 bases are shared with TRBD2. V was pared by 6 bases and J by 4 bases, with 18 bases of the junction left unmatched. Looked up from germline, CDR1 is SQVTM and CDR2 is ANQGSEA. This CDR3 is 16 amino acids long. CDR3 amino acids: CSVSRASGRAQYEQYF. In nucleotides, the CDR3 is TGCAGCGTCTCCAGAGCTAGCGGAAGGGCCCAATACGAGCAGTACTTC.

This clone was detected once. This sequence joins TRBV9 and TRBJ2-5; no firm D call. The CDR3 spans 13 residues. The V end was cut by 0 bases, the J end by 5 bases, with 8 bases between. Germline V gene lookup returns CDR1 SGDLS and CDR2 YYNGEE. The CDR3 loop reads CASSVEIRETQYF. DNA of the CDR3: TGTGCCAGCAGCGTAGAGATCAGGGAGACCCAGTACTTC. Drawing the rest from reference TRBV9 and TRBJ2-5, the complete variable domain is DSGVTQTPKHLITATGQRVTLRCSPRSGDLSVYWYQQSLDQGLQFLIQYYNGEERAKGNILERFSAQQFPDLHSELNLSSLELGDSALYFCASSVEIRETQYFGPGTRLLVL.

V usage is TRBV6-5 and J usage is TRBJ2-7, with D possibly matching TRBD1 (5 bases). The germline V gene has CDR1 MNHEY and CDR2 SVGAGI. This CDR3 contains 13 residues. The V and J ends lost 5 bases and 2 bases respectively, with 10 bases between them. The chain's CDR3 is CASSTQGPYEQYF. As DNA, the CDR3 is TGTGCCAGCAGTACCCAGGGTCCCTACGAGCAGTACTTC.

The chain has TRBV9 and TRBJ1-5; 7 nucleotides agree with TRBD1. The germline gives CDR1 SGDLS, CDR2 YYNGEE. The V segment lost 2 bases and the J segment 1 base; nucleotides outside the gene matches: 3. The CDR3 sequence is 15 residues long. The CDR3: CASSVGTVSNQPQHF. CDR3 in DNA: TGTGCCAGCAGCGTTGGGACAGTAAGCAATCAGCCCCAGCATTTT.

V is TRBV11-2 and J is TRBJ2-1; TRBD2 matches 9 bases. The V and J ends lost 2 bases and 5 bases, in that order; junction bases with no gene match: 7. Germline V gene sequence: CDR1 SGHAT, CDR2 FQNNGV. The CDR3 spans 16 residues. The CDR3 DNA reads as TGTGCCAGCAGCTTACTGATAGCGGGAGAGGACAATGAGCAGTTCTTC. As protein: CASSLLIAGEDNEQFF.

The CDR3 DNA reads as TGCGCCAGCAGCCCGCAGGGGGCAGGTGGAAACACCATATATTTT. It codes for CASSPQGAGGNTIYF. This rearrangement joins TRBV4-1 to TRBJ1-3; TRBD1 agrees at 8 bases. This CDR3 has 15 residues. J gave up 3 bases and V 4 bases, and 5 bases lay outside the gene matches. Germline V CDR1 and CDR2: MGHRA, YSYEKL.

The rearrangement links TRBV10-2 to TRBJ2-7; D gene unclear. This CDR3 comprises 13 residues. Germline V gene data show CDR1 as WSHSY and CDR2 as SAAADI. Trimming removed 4 bases from V and 2 bases from J, with 9 bases in between. The CDR3 here is CASSGVETYEQYF. In nucleotides, the CDR3 is TGCGCCAGCAGTGGGGTTGAAACCTACGAGCAGTACTTC.

This clone has a handful of counts. This sequence joins TRBV3-1 (or the pseudogene TRBV3-2) and TRBJ1-2; 8 nucleotides match TRBD1. The CDR3 is 14 amino acids. The V gene's germline CDR1 is LGHDT and CDR2 YNNKEL (reference sequence). Trimming removed 4 bases from V and 8 bases from J; junction bases left unmatched: 9. CDR3 sequence (DNA): TGTGCCAGCAGCCCCGAGCAGGGGGCGAGAGGCTACACCTTC. This encodes CASSPEQGARGYTF.

The rearrangement joins TRBV24-1 to TRBJ2-5; 7 bases are shared with TRBD1. Unmatched junction bases numbered 6, after V lost 2 bases and J lost 4 bases. The CDR3 totals 15 residues. Per germline, CDR1 KGHDR and CDR2 SFDVKD. CDR3 sequence (DNA): TGTGCCACCAGTGATTCCGGGACAGAGGGAGAGACCCAGTACTTC. It codes for CATSDSGTEGETQYF.

The chain is built from TRBV3-1 (or the pseudogene TRBV3-2) and TRBJ2-3; 10 positions match TRBD2. The CDR3 is 15 amino acids. V lost 3 bases and J lost 3; bases outside the gene matches: 3. Germline loops: CDR1 LGHDT, CDR2 YNNKEL (reference sequence). CDR3 nucleotide sequence: TGTGCCAGCAGCCAGCAACTAGCGGGGACAGATACGCAGTATTTT. Residues: CASSQQLAGTDTQYF.

The genes are TRBV6-2 or TRBV6-3 and TRBJ2-7; possibly TRBD1 for D (5 bases). V lost 2 bases to trimming and J lost 6 bases, with 11 bases between them. The CDR3 has 13 amino acids. The germline CDR1 and CDR2 sequences are MNHEY and SVGEGT. CDR3 sequence (DNA): TGTGCCAGCAGTTACGCAGGGTTTGCCGAGCAGTACTTC. Its translation: CASSYAGFAEQYF.

This chain uses TRBV9 with TRBJ1-2; 8 bases are a match to TRBD1. The CDR3 spans 15 residues. V lost 6 bases, J lost 8 bases, and 15 bases stayed unmatched. Germline V gene sequence: CDR1 SGDLS, CDR2 YYNGEE. The chain's CDR3 is CASTKETGVVRGYTF. In DNA, the CDR3 is TGTGCCAGCACCAAGGAGACAGGGGTGGTCCGCGGCTACACCTTC.

A few counts support this clone. The chain joins TRBV7-2 to TRBJ2-7; TRBD2 might be the D (6 bases). V lost 1 base to trimming and J lost 4 bases, with 17 bases between them. The CDR3 runs 16 residues. Germline V gene data show CDR1 as SGHTA and CDR2 as FQGNSA. CDR3 DNA sequence: TGTGCCAGCAGCTTAGGTAGCGGAGTCACCCCTTACGAGCAGTACTTC. It specifies CASSLGSGVTPYEQYF.

This clone was detected only once. The V and J genes are TRBV5-1 and TRBJ2-7; no firm D call. The CDR3 consists of 15 residues. With 0 bases removed from V and 0 bases from J, the gap between germline ends came to 10 bases. Per the germline V gene, CDR1 is SGHRS and CDR2 is YFSETQ. The CDR3 loop is CASSLDPSDSYEQYF. In DNA, the CDR3 is TGCGCCAGCAGCTTGGACCCTTCCGACTCCTACGAGCAGTACTTC.

The chain uses TRBV5-4 and TRBJ2-3; 7 nucleotides line up with TRBD2. V lost 3 bases, J lost 1 base, and 2 bases stayed unmatched. This CDR3 region has 14 residues. Germline V lookup: CDR1 SGHNT, CDR2 YYREEE (reference sequence). The CDR3 sequence: CASSSGGGTDTQYF. The DNA for the CDR3 is TGTGCCAGCAGCTCTGGGGGGGGCACAGATACGCAGTATTTT.

This chain uses TRBV27 with TRBJ2-1; D possibly matches TRBD1 or TRBD2 (6 bases each). Germline loops: CDR1 MNHEY, CDR2 SMNVEV (reference sequence). V dropped 7 bases and J dropped 14 bases, with 21 bases sitting between them. The CDR3 extends over 13 amino acids. The chain's CDR3 is CASKFLDGRGEFF. The CDR3 nucleotides read TGTGCCAGCAAATTTTTAGATGGTAGGGGGGAGTTCTTC.

This clone was observed a handful of times. The CDR3 sequence: CASSEVQTGGGGYTF. CDR3 in DNA: TGTGCCAGCAGTGAAGTTCAGACAGGGGGAGGAGGCTACACCTTC. V is TRBV2 and J is TRBJ1-2; 9 bases are shared with TRBD1. With V trimmed by 1 base and J by 8 bases, 8 bases remained unmatched. In germline, CDR1 is SNHLY, CDR2 FYNNEI. CDR3 length: 15 residues. The entire variable domain, with the rest obtained from reference TRBV2 and TRBJ1-2, is as follows: EPEVTQTPSHQVTQMGQEVILRCVPISNHLYFYWYRQILGQKVEFLVSFYNNEISEKSEIFDDQFSVERPDGSNFTLKIRSTKLEDSAMYFCASSEVQTGGGGYTFGSGTRLTVV.

This chain joins TRBV4-1 and TRBJ2-1, with 10 bases identical to TRBD2. The CDR3 has 14 amino acids. CDR1 and CDR2 from the germline V gene are MGHRA and YSYEKL. V shed 6 bases and J 3 bases; nucleotides not matched to a gene: 2. The CDR3 protein is CASRGLANYNEQFF. The CDR3 bases are TGCGCCAGCAGGGGACTAGCGAACTACAATGAGCAGTTCTTC.